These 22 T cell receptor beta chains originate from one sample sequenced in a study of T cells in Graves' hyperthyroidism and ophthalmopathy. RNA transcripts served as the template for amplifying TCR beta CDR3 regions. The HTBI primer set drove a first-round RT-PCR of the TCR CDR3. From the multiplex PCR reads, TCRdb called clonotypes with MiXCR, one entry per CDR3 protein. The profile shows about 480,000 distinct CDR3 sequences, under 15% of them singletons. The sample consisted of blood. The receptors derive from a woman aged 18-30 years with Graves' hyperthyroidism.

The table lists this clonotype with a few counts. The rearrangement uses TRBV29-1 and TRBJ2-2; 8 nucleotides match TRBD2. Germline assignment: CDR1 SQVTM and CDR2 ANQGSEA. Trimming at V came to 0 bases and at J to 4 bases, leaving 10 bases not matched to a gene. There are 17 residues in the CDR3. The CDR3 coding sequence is TGCAGCGTTGAAGATGAACTAACTAGCGGAGGCACCGGGGAGCTGTTTTTT. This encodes CSVEDELTSGGTGELFF.

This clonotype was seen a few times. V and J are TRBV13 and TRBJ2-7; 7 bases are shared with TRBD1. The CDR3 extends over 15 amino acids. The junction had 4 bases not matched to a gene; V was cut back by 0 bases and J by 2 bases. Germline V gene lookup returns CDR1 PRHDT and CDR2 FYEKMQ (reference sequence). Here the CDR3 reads CASSLGPQGTYEQYF. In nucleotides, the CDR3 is TGTGCCAGCAGCTTAGGCCCACAGGGGACCTACGAGCAGTACTTC.

CDR3 loop: CASSPLGLYQETQYF. The DNA of the CDR3 is TGTGCCAGCAGTCCCCTGGGTCTGTACCAAGAGACCCAGTACTTC. The chain has TRBV12-3 or TRBV12-4 and TRBJ2-5; no firm D call. The CDR3 covers 15 residues. Trimming pared 5 bases from V and 0 bases from J, leaving 13 bases between.

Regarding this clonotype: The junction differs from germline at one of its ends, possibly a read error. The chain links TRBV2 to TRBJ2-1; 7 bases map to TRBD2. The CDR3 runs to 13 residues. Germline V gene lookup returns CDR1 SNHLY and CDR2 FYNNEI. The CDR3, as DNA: TGTGCCAGCTTTGTAGCGGGCGACAATGAACAGTTCTTC. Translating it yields CASFVAGDNEQFF.

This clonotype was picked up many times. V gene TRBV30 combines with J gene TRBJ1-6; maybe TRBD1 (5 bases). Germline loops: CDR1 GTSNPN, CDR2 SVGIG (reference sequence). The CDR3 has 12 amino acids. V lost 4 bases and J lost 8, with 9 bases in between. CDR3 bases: TGTGCCTGGACCCCACAGGATTCACCCCTCCACTTT. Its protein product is CAWTPQDSPLHF.

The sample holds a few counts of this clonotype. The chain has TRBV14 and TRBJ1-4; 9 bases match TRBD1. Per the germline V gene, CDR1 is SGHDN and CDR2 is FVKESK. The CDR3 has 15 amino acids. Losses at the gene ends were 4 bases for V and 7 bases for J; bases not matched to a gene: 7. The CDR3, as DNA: TGTGCCAGCAGCCCCAGCACGGACAGGGGTGAAAAACTGTTTTTT. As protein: CASSPSTDRGEKLFF.

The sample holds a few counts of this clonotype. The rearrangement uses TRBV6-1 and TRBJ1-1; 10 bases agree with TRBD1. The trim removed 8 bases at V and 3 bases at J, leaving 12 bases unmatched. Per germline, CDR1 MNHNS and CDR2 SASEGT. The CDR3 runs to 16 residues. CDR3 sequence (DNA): TGTGCCAGCCGGGGGGTGACAGGGGGCGCGTACACTGAAGCTTTCTTT. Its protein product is CASRGVTGGAYTEAFF.

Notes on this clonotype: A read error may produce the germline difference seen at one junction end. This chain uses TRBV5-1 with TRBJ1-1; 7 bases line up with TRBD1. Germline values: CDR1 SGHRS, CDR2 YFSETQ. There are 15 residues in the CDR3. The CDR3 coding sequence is TGCGCCAGCAGCTTGGTGGGCAGGGGGAACATTGAAGCTTTCTTT. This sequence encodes CASSLVGRGNIEAFF. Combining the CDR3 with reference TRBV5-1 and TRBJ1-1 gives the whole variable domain KAGVTQTPRYLIKTRGQQVTLSCSPISGHRSVSWYQQTPGQGLQFLFEYFSETQRNKGNFPGRFSGRQFSNSRSEMNVSTLELGDSALYLCASSLVGRGNIEAFFGQGTRLTVV.

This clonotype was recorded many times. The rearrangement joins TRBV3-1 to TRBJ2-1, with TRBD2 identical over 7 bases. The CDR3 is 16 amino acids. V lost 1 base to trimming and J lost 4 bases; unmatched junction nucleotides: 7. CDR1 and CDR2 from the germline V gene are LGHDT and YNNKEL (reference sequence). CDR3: CASSQVLASGYNEQFF. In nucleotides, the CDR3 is TGTGCCAGCAGCCAAGTTCTTGCTAGCGGTTACAATGAGCAGTTCTTC.

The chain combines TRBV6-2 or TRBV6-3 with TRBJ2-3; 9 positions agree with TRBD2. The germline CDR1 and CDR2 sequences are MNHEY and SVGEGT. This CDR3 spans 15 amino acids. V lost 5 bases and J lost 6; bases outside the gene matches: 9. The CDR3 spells CASSRLLAGRDTQYF. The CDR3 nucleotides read TGTGCCAGCAGTCGATTACTAGCGGGCAGGGATACGCAGTATTTT.

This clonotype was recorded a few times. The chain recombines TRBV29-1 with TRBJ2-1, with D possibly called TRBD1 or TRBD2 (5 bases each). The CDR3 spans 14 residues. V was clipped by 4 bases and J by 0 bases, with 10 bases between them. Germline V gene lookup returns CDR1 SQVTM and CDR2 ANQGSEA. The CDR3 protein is CSVAQGPSYNEQFF. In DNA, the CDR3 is TGCAGCGTTGCCCAGGGACCCTCCTACAATGAGCAGTTCTTC.

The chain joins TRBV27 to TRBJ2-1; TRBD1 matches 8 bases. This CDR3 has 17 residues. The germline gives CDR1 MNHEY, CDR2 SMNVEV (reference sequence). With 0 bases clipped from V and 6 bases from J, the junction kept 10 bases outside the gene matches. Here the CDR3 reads CASSLSGGWTGSNEQFF. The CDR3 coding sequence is TGTGCCAGCAGTTTATCGGGGGGATGGACAGGGAGCAATGAGCAGTTCTTC.

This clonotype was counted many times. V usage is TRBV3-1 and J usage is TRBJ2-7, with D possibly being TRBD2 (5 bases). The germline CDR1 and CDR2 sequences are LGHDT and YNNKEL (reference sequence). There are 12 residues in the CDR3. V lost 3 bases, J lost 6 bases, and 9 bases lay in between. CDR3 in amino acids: CASSHGESEQYV. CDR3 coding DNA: TGTGCCAGCAGCCACGGGGAGTCCGAGCAGTACGTC.

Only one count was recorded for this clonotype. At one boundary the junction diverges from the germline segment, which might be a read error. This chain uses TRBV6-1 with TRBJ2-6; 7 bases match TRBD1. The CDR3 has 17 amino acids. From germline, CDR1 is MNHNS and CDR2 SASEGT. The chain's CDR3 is CVSSQTGPGYGANVLTF. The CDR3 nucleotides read TGTGTCAGCAGTCAGACAGGGCCCGGCTATGGGGCCAACGTCCTGACTTTC.

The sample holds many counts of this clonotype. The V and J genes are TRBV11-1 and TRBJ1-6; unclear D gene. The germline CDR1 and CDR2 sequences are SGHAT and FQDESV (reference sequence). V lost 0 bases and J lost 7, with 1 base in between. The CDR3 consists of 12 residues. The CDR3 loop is CASSLANSPLHF. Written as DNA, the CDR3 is TGTGCCAGCAGCTTAGCGAATTCACCCCTCCACTTT.

CDR3 loop: CASSAIQGTEAFF. CDR3 DNA sequence: TGTGCCAGTAGTGCAATACAGGGAACTGAAGCTTTCTTT. V is TRBV19 and J is TRBJ1-1, with a possible D match to TRBD1 (6 bases). Per the germline V gene, CDR1 is LNHDA and CDR2 is SQIVND (reference sequence). This CDR3 contains 13 residues. V was shortened by 5 bases and J by 5 bases, with 12 bases between the two germline ends.

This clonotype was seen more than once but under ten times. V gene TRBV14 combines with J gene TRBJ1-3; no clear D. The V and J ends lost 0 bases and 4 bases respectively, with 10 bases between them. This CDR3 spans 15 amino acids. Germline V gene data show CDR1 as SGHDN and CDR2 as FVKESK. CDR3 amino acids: CASSQEDWLGNTIYF. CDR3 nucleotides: TGTGCCAGCAGCCAAGAGGATTGGCTCGGAAACACCATATATTTT.

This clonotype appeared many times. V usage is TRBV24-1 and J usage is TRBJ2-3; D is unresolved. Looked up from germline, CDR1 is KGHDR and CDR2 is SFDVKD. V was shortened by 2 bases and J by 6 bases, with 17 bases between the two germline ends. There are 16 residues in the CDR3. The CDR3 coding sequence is TGTGCCACCAGTGATTCTGCCCTGGGTGACGGGGATACGCAGTATTTT. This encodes CATSDSALGDGDTQYF.

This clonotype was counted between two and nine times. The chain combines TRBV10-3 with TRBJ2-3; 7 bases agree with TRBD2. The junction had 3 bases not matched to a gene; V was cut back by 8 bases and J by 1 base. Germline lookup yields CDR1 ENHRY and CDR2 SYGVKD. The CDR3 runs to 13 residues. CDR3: CAISRGGTDTQYF. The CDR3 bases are TGTGCCATCTCCCGGGGGGGCACAGATACGCAGTATTTT.

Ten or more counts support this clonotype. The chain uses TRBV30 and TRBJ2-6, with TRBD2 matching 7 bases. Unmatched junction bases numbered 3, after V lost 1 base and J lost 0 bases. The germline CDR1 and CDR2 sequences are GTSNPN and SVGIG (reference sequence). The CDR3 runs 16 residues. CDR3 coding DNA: TGTGCCTGGAGTGGGGACTACAGCTCTGGGGCCAACGTCCTGACTTTC. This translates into CAWSGDYSSGANVLTF.

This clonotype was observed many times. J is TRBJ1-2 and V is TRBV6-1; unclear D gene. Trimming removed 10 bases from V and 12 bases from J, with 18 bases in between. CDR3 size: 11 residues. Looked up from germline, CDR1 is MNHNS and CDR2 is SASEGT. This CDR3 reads CATEITRADTF. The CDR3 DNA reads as TGTGCCACCGAGATAACACGGGCGGACACCTTC.

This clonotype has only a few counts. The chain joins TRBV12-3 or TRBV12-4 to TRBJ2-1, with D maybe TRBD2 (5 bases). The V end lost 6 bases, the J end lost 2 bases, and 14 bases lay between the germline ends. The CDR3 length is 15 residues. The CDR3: CASRGDRGTYNEQFF. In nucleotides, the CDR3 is TGTGCCAGCAGGGGTGATCGGGGTACCTACAATGAGCAGTTCTTC.